The rows below give T cell receptor beta chains drawn from one sample of a study of cytomegalovirus exposure and HLA in healthy donors. Method: immunoSEQ multiplex PCR; TCRdb's copy keeps in-frame clones and lacks some. This sample yields approximately 110,000 clones, of which about 83% are seen a single time; over 5% belongs to the top ten. Material for sequencing was PBMCs. These receptors came from a female donor in good health and CMV-seropositive. Each CDR3 is given with its conserved first and last residue.

TRBV7-9	CASSVRTLQETQYF
TRBV28	CASKLAETGELFF
TRBV2	CASSQRQGNSDTQYF
TRBV6-1	CASSEGGGAGADTQYF
TRBV27	CASSPFSGTDTQYF
TRBV18	CASSPTPGQTNTEAFF
TRBV4-2	CASSQDTGRGYGYTF
TRBV28	CASRTPPGQGARGYTF
TRBV30	CAWSVQAGTKETQYF
TRBV9	CASSADRTNTEAFF
TRBV2	CASSVQGRTEAFF
TRBV9	CASAKTGTSDYNEQFF
TRBV4-1	CASSQDGGTYNEQFF
TRBV6-1	CASSEGVIRGQETQYF
TRBV5-1	CASSLELAASNTGELFF
TRBV5-1	CASSPEHRRSEAFF
TRBV7-9	CASSLAGQLPNTIYF